The entry below gives a single T cell receptor (beta chain) sequence along with its context. This CDR3 has 13 amino acids. V lost 2 bases and J lost 1, with 5 bases in between. Germline CDR1 is SGHAT and CDR2 is FQNNGV. This sample was included in a study of T-cell reconstitution after alpha-beta-depleted transplantation in children. The library targeted TCRbeta and was prepared with unique molecular identifiers. MiXCR, run by TCRdb on the PCR reads, gives a single entry per CDR3 protein. The sample consists of about 500,000 distinct CDR3 sequences, around a third of them appearing once. This sequence was found in a human donor who donated a stem cell graft to a child with aplastic anemia. V and J are TRBV11-2 and TRBJ2-5; D is undetermined. This sample comprised PBMCs from the stem cell graft donor, obtained from the stem cell graft. The CDR3 here is CASSLMIQETQYF. The CDR3 bases are TGTGCCAGCAGCTTAATGATCCAAGAGACCCAGTACTTC.